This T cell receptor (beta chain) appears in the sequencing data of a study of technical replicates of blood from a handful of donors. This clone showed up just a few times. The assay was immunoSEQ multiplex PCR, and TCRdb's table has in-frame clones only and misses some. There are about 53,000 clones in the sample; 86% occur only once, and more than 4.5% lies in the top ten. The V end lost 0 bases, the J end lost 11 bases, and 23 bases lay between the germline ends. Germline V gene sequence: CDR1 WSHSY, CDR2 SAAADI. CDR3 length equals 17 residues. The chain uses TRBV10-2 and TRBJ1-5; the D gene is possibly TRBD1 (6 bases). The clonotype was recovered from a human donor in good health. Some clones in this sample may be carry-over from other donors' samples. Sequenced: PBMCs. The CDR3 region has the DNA TGCGCCAGCAGTGAGTCGATATTCAGGGTCCCCTCAGGGGCCCAGCATTTT. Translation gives CASSESIFRVPSGAQHF.